This TCR beta chain was captured by sequencing in a study of T cell responses to AZD1222 COVID-19 vaccine. Across the study: Recipients boosted at about 4 weeks or about 12 weeks are pooled.

The protocol was immunoSEQ multiplex PCR, while the TCRdb copy is restricted to in-frame clones and leaves out a portion. Found here are approximately 150,000 clones, about 90% of them singletons; the top ten hold 1.9%. This clone was seen just once. The antigen remains unidentified. Study conclusions and caveats: Sampling that yielded the repertoires occurred only after the peak T cell response.

This TCR derives from an adult in good health. Sequencing was performed on peripheral blood, taken on day 0 of AZD1222 vaccination.

The CDR3 is CASREGLNYGYTF. The CDR3 bases are TGTGCCAGTAGAGAGGGTTTGAACTATGGCTACACCTTC. V and J are TRBV19 and TRBJ1-2; no reliable D call. The CDR3 runs 13 residues. The germline CDR1 and CDR2 sequences are LNHDA and SQIVND (reference sequence). Trimming cost V 6 bases and J 2 bases, with 10 bases left between them.